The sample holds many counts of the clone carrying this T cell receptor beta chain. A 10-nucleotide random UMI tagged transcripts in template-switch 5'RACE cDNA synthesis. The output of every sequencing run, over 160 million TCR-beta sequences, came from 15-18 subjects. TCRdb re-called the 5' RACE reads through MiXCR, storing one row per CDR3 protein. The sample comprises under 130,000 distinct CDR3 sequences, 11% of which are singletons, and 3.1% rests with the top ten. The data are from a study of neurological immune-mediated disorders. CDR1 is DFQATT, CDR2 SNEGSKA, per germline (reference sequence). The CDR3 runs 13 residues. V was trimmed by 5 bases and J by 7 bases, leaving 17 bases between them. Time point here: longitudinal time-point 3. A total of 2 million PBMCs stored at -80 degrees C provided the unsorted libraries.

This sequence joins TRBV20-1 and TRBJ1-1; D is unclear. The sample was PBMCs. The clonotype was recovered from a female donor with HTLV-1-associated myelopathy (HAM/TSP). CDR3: CSAHTGTYVEAFF. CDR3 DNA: TGCAGTGCTCATACCGGTACTTACGTTGAAGCTTTCTTT.